The rows below give T cell receptor beta chains drawn from one sample of a study of T cell repertoires in cytomegalovirus infection. Antigens of these TCRs are unknown. One entry per CDR3 protein, called by TCRdb with MiXCR from the reads. The sample contains roughly 700,000 distinct CDR3 sequences, 33% of which appear only once. The sequencing here drew on cultured PBMCs, taken from culture after CMV antigen stimulation. Receptor source: a human donor in good health (CMV status not recorded). Some clones in this sample may be carry-over from other donors' samples. CDR3s include the opening cysteine and the closing phenylalanine or tryptophan. Each record gives: CDR3 length, clone size, V gene, J gene, CDR3 protein. Clone size appears in some rows only: once, few, many, or a class for an expanded clone.

len: 13; abundance: few; v_gene: TRBV5-1; j_gene: TRBJ2-4; CDR3aa: CASSLHGKNIQYF
len: 12; abundance: few; v_gene: TRBV7-2; j_gene: TRBJ2-1; CDR3aa: CASSLVRAEQFF
len: 16; abundance: .; v_gene: TRBV10-3; j_gene: TRBJ1-3; CDR3aa: CAISDRQAGLGNTIYF
len: 15; abundance: few; v_gene: TRBV12-3/TRBV12-4; j_gene: TRBJ1-3; CDR3aa: CASSPLTGAGNTIYF
len: 14; abundance: .; v_gene: TRBV27; j_gene: TRBJ2-1; CDR3aa: CASRPKGGENEQFF
len: 14; abundance: .; v_gene: TRBV19; j_gene: TRBJ2-2; CDR3aa: CASSIDSNTGELFF
len: 16; abundance: .; v_gene: TRBV6-4; j_gene: TRBJ1-6; CDR3aa: CASSDSHGQGGSPLHF
len: 14; abundance: few; v_gene: TRBV6-6; j_gene: TRBJ1-6; CDR3aa: CASRVDWENSPLHF
len: 15; abundance: many; v_gene: TRBV7-2; j_gene: TRBJ1-6; CDR3aa: CASSLRVADNSPLHF
len: 13; abundance: .; v_gene: TRBV29-1; j_gene: TRBJ2-3; CDR3aa: CSVYSGDTDTQYF
len: 13; abundance: few; v_gene: TRBV12-3/TRBV12-4; j_gene: TRBJ2-1; CDR3aa: CASSLGRFEGQFF
len: 13; abundance: few; v_gene: TRBV20-1; j_gene: TRBJ1-1; CDR3aa: CSARGPSLAEAFF
len: 14; abundance: .; v_gene: TRBV6-1; j_gene: TRBJ2-3; CDR3aa: CASRAGASTDTQYF
len: 14; abundance: few; v_gene: TRBV15; j_gene: TRBJ1-4; CDR3aa: CATSRVGANEKLFF
len: 14; abundance: many; v_gene: TRBV6-1; j_gene: TRBJ2-3; CDR3aa: CASKEVTSTDTQYF
len: 15; abundance: many; v_gene: TRBV7-2; j_gene: TRBJ2-7; CDR3aa: CASSFTSGGDYEQYF
len: 17; abundance: .; v_gene: TRBV7-2; j_gene: TRBJ2-7; CDR3aa: CASSQRTSGGVAYEQYF
len: 13; abundance: .; v_gene: TRBV6-6; j_gene: TRBJ1-4; CDR3aa: CASSYEGMVKLFF
len: 14; abundance: few; v_gene: TRBV13; j_gene: TRBJ1-3; CDR3aa: CASSSKGSGNTIYF
len: 14; abundance: .; v_gene: TRBV5-1; j_gene: TRBJ2-3; CDR3aa: CASSLKEFTDTQYF
len: 13; abundance: many; v_gene: TRBV5-4; j_gene: TRBJ1-1; CDR3aa: CASSNGQNTEAFF
len: 15; abundance: .; v_gene: TRBV12-3/TRBV12-4; j_gene: TRBJ1-1; CDR3aa: CASSFKGRWGTEAFF
len: 14; abundance: .; v_gene: TRBV11-2; j_gene: TRBJ2-3; CDR3aa: CASSALRGTGTQYF
len: 14; abundance: .; v_gene: TRBV7-8; j_gene: TRBJ1-3; CDR3aa: CASSPTREGNTIYF
len: 13; abundance: .; v_gene: TRBV2; j_gene: TRBJ2-5; CDR3aa: CASSLTTPRGKGF
len: 13; abundance: .; v_gene: TRBV7-6; j_gene: TRBJ2-1; CDR3aa: CASSYRRDNEQFF
len: 17; abundance: .; v_gene: TRBV11-2; j_gene: TRBJ1-3; CDR3aa: CASSPTSSRGSGNTIYF
len: 17; abundance: .; v_gene: TRBV6-1; j_gene: TRBJ1-6; CDR3aa: CASSGPVGGGYNSPLHF
len: 18; abundance: few; v_gene: TRBV12-3/TRBV12-4; j_gene: TRBJ2-3; CDR3aa: CASSPGTSGGGYTDTQYF
len: 15; abundance: many; v_gene: TRBV7-2; j_gene: TRBJ2-7; CDR3aa: CASSLVGLNSYEQYF
len: 15; abundance: once; v_gene: TRBV5-1; j_gene: TRBJ1-1; CDR3aa: CASSLAGEVNTEAFF
len: 13; abundance: few; v_gene: TRBV7-2; j_gene: TRBJ1-4; CDR3aa: CASRGGAGEKLFF
len: 15; abundance: .; v_gene: TRBV4-3; j_gene: TRBJ1-2; CDR3aa: CASSRRVSPPIAYTF
len: 16; abundance: few; v_gene: TRBV11-2; j_gene: TRBJ1-2; CDR3aa: CASSISAGRENYGYTF
len: 15; abundance: .; v_gene: TRBV7-8; j_gene: TRBJ2-5; CDR3aa: CASSSRRQGQETQYF
len: 15; abundance: .; v_gene: TRBV20-1; j_gene: TRBJ1-6; CDR3aa: CSARGDTEMGSPLHF
len: 19; abundance: few; v_gene: TRBV18; j_gene: TRBJ2-1; CDR3aa: CASSPPRASGSIRHNEQFF
len: 17; abundance: .; v_gene: TRBV11-2; j_gene: TRBJ2-3; CDR3aa: CASSPRGWARGTDTQYF
len: 16; abundance: .; v_gene: TRBV19; j_gene: TRBJ2-1; CDR3aa: CASSIGIKGTYNEQFF
len: 18; abundance: .; v_gene: TRBV4-3; j_gene: TRBJ2-1; CDR3aa: CASSRNPSSGSSYNEQFF
len: 15; abundance: .; v_gene: TRBV10-3; j_gene: TRBJ1-4; CDR3aa: CAISERGRKDEKLFF
len: 12; abundance: few; v_gene: TRBV2; j_gene: TRBJ1-1; CDR3aa: CASMGGAYEAFF
len: 13; abundance: few; v_gene: TRBV11-1; j_gene: TRBJ2-5; CDR3aa: CASSGASWETQYF
len: 11; abundance: .; v_gene: TRBV20-1; j_gene: TRBJ1-5; CDR3aa: CSAVHRDTAHF
len: 18; abundance: few; v_gene: TRBV11-2; j_gene: TRBJ2-1; CDR3aa: CASSHAGTSWEGRNEQFF
len: 14; abundance: few; v_gene: TRBV6-5; j_gene: TRBJ1-1; CDR3aa: CASSYDRGVTEAFF
len: 14; abundance: .; v_gene: TRBV2; j_gene: TRBJ2-3; CDR3aa: CASNRATRADTQYF
len: 12; abundance: .; v_gene: TRBV9; j_gene: TRBJ2-1; CDR3aa: CASSITDNEQFF